The 20 T cell receptor beta chains presented below share a single source sample, sequenced in a study of T cell responses to AZD1222 COVID-19 vaccine. TCRdb's table, derived via immunoSEQ multiplex PCR, lists solely in-frame clones and lacks some. The table has about 110,000 clones, around nine tenths seen once. The sample here was peripheral blood, taken 28 days after the second AZD1222 dose. All receptors come from an adult who received the AZD1222 COVID-19 vaccine.

The chain combines TRBV5-1 with TRBJ2-7; the D gene could be TRBD1 or TRBD2 (5 bases each). V was cut by 1 base and J by 3 bases, with 17 bases left in between. The germline gives CDR1 SGHRS, CDR2 YFSETQ. The CDR3 spans 16 residues. This chain's CDR3 is CASSLTTGTADYEQYF. The CDR3 DNA is TGCGCCAGCAGCTTGACAACTGGGACGGCGGACTACGAGCAGTACTTC. Based on the CDR3 plus reference TRBV5-1 and TRBJ2-7, the full variable domain is KAGVTQTPRYLIKTRGQQVTLSCSPISGHRSVSWYQQTPGQGLQFLFEYFSETQRNKGNFPGRFSGRQFSNSRSEMNVSTLELGDSALYLCASSLTTGTADYEQYFGPGTRLTVT.

The chain links TRBV29-1 to TRBJ2-1; a possible D gene is TRBD2 (6 bases). CDR1 and CDR2 (germline): SQVTM, ANQGSEA. CDR3 size: 15 residues. Trimming removed 5 bases from V and 7 bases from J, with 21 bases in between. CDR3 in amino acids: CSVLGFPGGRNEQFF. CDR3 nucleotides: TGCAGCGTTCTTGGCTTCCCTGGGGGGAGGAATGAGCAGTTCTTC.

The V and J genes are TRBV9 and TRBJ1-4; D gene unclear. Trimming took 2 bases from V and 2 from J, leaving 7 bases between them. The CDR3 is made up of 14 amino acids. Germline assignment: CDR1 SGDLS and CDR2 YYNGEE. Here the CDR3 DNA reads TGTGCCAGCAGCGTTATGGACACTAATGAAAAACTGTTTTTT. This codes for CASSVMDTNEKLFF.

The chain links TRBV7-9 to TRBJ1-1; D is perhaps TRBD1 (5 bases). The germline V and J ends were trimmed by 1 base and 3 bases, with 12 bases remaining between them. CDR1 SEHNR and CDR2 FQNEAQ come from the germline V gene (reference sequence). The CDR3 is 15 amino acids. The CDR3 bases are TGTGCCAGCAGCTTAGATTACGGGGGGGACACTGAAGCTTTCTTT. Its protein product is CASSLDYGGDTEAFF.

The V gene is TRBV25-1, the J gene TRBJ2-5; D perhaps matches TRBD2 (6 bases). In germline, CDR1 is MGHDK, CDR2 SYGVNS. Deletions cut 7 bases from V and 5 bases from J, with 11 bases between. This CDR3 contains 12 residues. Here the CDR3 DNA reads TGTGCCAGCATGAGGGGAGGCGAGACCCAGTACTTC. Residues: CASMRGGETQYF.

This chain joins TRBV7-9 and TRBJ1-5; D is uncertain. The germline CDR1 and CDR2 sequences are SEHNR and FQNEAQ (reference sequence). This CDR3 has 13 residues. The V end lost 5 bases, the J end lost 2 bases, and 7 bases lay between the germline ends. For the CDR3, the DNA is TGTGCCAGCAGCGAGGGAGGCAATCAGCCCCAGCATTTT. This codes for CASSEGGNQPQHF.

The rearrangement uses TRBV19 and TRBJ2-6; D might be TRBD1 (6 bases). This CDR3 contains 15 residues. CDR1 and CDR2 (germline): LNHDA, SQIVND (reference sequence). Trimming left V 5 bases short and J 1 base short, with 9 bases between. The CDR3 here is CASSVQGSGANVLTF. The DNA for the CDR3 is TGTGCCAGTAGTGTACAGGGTTCTGGGGCCAACGTCCTGACTTTC.

This chain connects TRBV16 to TRBJ2-1; TRBD2 aligns across 7 bases. Losses at the gene ends were 7 bases for V and 4 bases for J; bases not matched to a gene: 4. The CDR3 has 13 residues. Germline CDR1 is KGHSY and CDR2 is FQNENV. CDR3 bases: TGTGCCAGCACACCGGGGGGTTACAATGAGCAGTTCTTC. The encoded protein is CASTPGGYNEQFF.

The chain couples TRBV30 to TRBJ2-7, with D possibly TRBD2 on 6 matching bases. CDR1 is GTSNPN and CDR2 is SVGIG in the germline V gene (reference sequence). There are 14 residues in the CDR3. Trimming cost V 2 bases and J 4 bases, with 15 bases left between them. The CDR3 region is CAWSWAGGRYEQYF. CDR3 nucleotides: TGTGCCTGGAGTTGGGCAGGAGGGAGATACGAGCAGTACTTC. Combining the CDR3 with reference TRBV30 and TRBJ2-7 gives the whole variable domain SQTIHQWPATLVQPVGSPLSLECTVEGTSNPNLYWYRQAAGRGLQLLFYSVGIGQISSEVPQNLSASRPQDRQFILSSKKLLLSDSGFYLCAWSWAGGRYEQYFGPGTRLTVT.

The rearrangement joins TRBV24-1 to TRBJ2-3; no clear D. The CDR3 spans 13 residues. V was clipped by 4 bases and J by 2 bases, with 6 bases between them. The germline gives CDR1 KGHDR, CDR2 SFDVKD. CDR3 protein: CATSDPYTDTQYF. The CDR3 coding sequence is TGTGCCACCAGTGACCCTTACACAGATACGCAGTATTTT.

This clone was observed once. V gene TRBV5-4 combines with J gene TRBJ1-2, with a possible D match to TRBD1 (6 bases). Germline CDR1 and CDR2: SGHNT and YYREEE (reference sequence). CDR3 length equals 14 residues. V dropped 1 base and J dropped 2 bases, with 9 bases sitting between them. DNA for the CDR3: TGTGCCAGCAGCTTGAAGACAGGCAACTATGGCTACACCTTC. This encodes CASSLKTGNYGYTF. Supplemented by reference TRBV5-4 and TRBJ1-2, the full variable domain reads ETGVTQSPTHLIKTRGQQVTLRCSSQSGHNTVSWYQQALGQGPQFIFQYYREEENGRGNFPPRFSGLQFPNYSSELNVNALELDDSALYLCASSLKTGNYGYTFGSGTRLTVV.

V and J are TRBV7-8 and TRBJ1-2, with 7 bases lining up with TRBD1. There are 13 residues in the CDR3. CDR1 and CDR2 from the germline V gene are SGHVS and FQNEAQ. Losses at the gene ends were 3 bases for V and 6 bases for J; bases not matched to a gene: 4. CDR3 loop: CASSFDRANGYTF. In DNA, the CDR3 is TGTGCCAGCAGCTTCGACAGGGCGAATGGCTACACCTTC.

The chain couples TRBV5-1 to TRBJ2-1; D perhaps matches TRBD1 (5 bases). The V end lost 0 bases, the J end lost 2 bases, and 9 bases lay between the germline ends. The CDR3 is made up of 15 amino acids. Germline CDR1 is SGHRS and CDR2 is YFSETQ. The CDR3 sequence: CASSLEAQAYNEQFF. The DNA of the CDR3 is TGCGCCAGCAGCTTGGAGGCACAGGCCTACAATGAGCAGTTCTTC.

V and J are TRBV30 and TRBJ1-1; no firm D call. Trimming pared 0 bases from V and 6 bases from J, leaving 8 bases between. The CDR3 loop spans 12 amino acids. Per germline, CDR1 GTSNPN and CDR2 SVGIG (reference sequence). The CDR3: CAWSVRRSEAFF. The DNA of the CDR3 is TGTGCCTGGAGTGTACGTAGGTCTGAAGCTTTCTTT.

This clone turned up a few times. The CDR3 sequence: CASSLSNSGNGYTF. CDR3 nucleotide sequence: TGTGCCAGCAGTTTATCCAATAGCGGGAATGGCTACACCTTC. The V and J genes are TRBV27 and TRBJ1-2, with D hard to call. CDR1 is MNHEY and CDR2 is SMNVEV in the germline V gene (reference sequence). The V end was cut by 0 bases, the J end by 6 bases, with 11 bases between. The CDR3 has 14 amino acids.

This clone was seen more than once but under ten times. The chain couples TRBV12-5 to TRBJ1-5; the match to TRBD1 covers 7 bases. Germline loops: CDR1 LGHNT, CDR2 FRNRAP. V trimming: 2 bases; J trimming: 0 bases; junction bases outside the gene matches: 7. This CDR3 contains 17 residues. CDR3: CASGLLPRDSSNQPQHF. As DNA, the CDR3 is TGTGCTAGTGGTTTGTTGCCCCGGGACAGTAGCAATCAGCCCCAGCATTTT.

In this sample, this clone turned up once. The chain is built from TRBV6-1 and TRBJ1-5; D gene ambiguous. Per the germline V gene, CDR1 is MNHNS and CDR2 is SASEGT. The CDR3 runs to 17 residues. The ends were cut back, 4 bases at V and 0 bases at J, with 16 bases in the middle. The CDR3 region has the DNA TGTGCCAGCAGTGGTCATAGGGCCTTTTATAGCAATCAGCCCCAGCATTTT. Translated, it gives CASSGHRAFYSNQPQHF.

The rearrangement links TRBV7-2 to TRBJ1-5, with D perhaps matching TRBD1 (5 bases). Looked up from germline, CDR1 is SGHTA and CDR2 is FQGNSA. With 5 bases removed from V and 7 bases from J, the gap between germline ends came to 18 bases. The CDR3 runs 15 residues. In DNA form, the CDR3 reads TGTGCCAGCAGCGCTGGAGGGGTTTCGGGCCAGCCCCAGCATTTT. This translates into CASSAGGVSGQPQHF.

V gene TRBV10-3 combines with J gene TRBJ2-5, with D possibly matching TRBD2 (6 bases). V lost 0 bases and J 3 bases, leaving 8 bases between the germline ends. The CDR3 has 14 residues. Per germline, CDR1 ENHRY and CDR2 SYGVKD. This CDR3 reads CAISESSGKETQYF. In DNA, the CDR3 is TGTGCCATCAGTGAGTCTAGCGGAAAAGAGACCCAGTACTTC.

V gene TRBV6-2 or TRBV6-3 combines with J gene TRBJ2-1; D gene unclear. Looked up from germline, CDR1 is MNHEY and CDR2 is SVGEGT. The V end lost 6 bases, the J end lost 4 bases, and 16 bases lay between the germline ends. The CDR3 extends over 15 amino acids. The CDR3 DNA follows: TGTGCCAGCAGCGTCAGTGAAATCTGGTACAATGAGCAGTTCTTC. Its protein is CASSVSEIWYNEQFF.